The 28 T cell receptor beta chains listed next were all sequenced from one sample in a study of T cell responses to AZD1222 COVID-19 vaccine. Profiled with immunoSEQ multiplex PCR; TCRdb holds only in-frame clones, not every one. The table records some 110,000 clones, 85% to 95% of them present only once. The starting material was peripheral blood, obtained on day 0 of AZD1222 vaccination. Receptor source: an adult in good health.

The chain carries TRBV19 and TRBJ1-6, with no clear D. The V end was cut by 5 bases, the J end by 7 bases, with 9 bases between. This CDR3 has 13 residues. Germline values: CDR1 LNHDA, CDR2 SQIVND (reference sequence). Here the CDR3 DNA reads TGTGCCAGTAGTGTTACCCAGAATTCACCCCTCCACTTT. Its translation: CASSVTQNSPLHF.

J is TRBJ2-3 and V is TRBV7-3, with TRBD2 identical over 7 bases. Germline CDR1 and CDR2: SGHTA and FQGTGA. After removal of 3 bases from V and 7 bases from J, the junction contained 10 bases not matched to a gene. This CDR3 contains 15 residues. The CDR3 loop is CASSLSAGEGNTQYF. CDR3 in DNA: TGTGCCAGCAGCTTGTCCGCGGGAGAGGGGAATACGCAGTATTTT.

The chain has TRBV27 and TRBJ2-7, with TRBD1 identical over 10 bases. The germline CDR1 and CDR2 sequences are MNHEY and SMNVEV (reference sequence). This CDR3 has 13 amino acids. The junction had 10 bases not matched to a gene; V was cut back by 5 bases and J by 12 bases. CDR3 bases: TGTGCCAGCAGTACCCGACAGGGGGCTGTATCGTACGTC. It specifies CASSTRQGAVSYV.

This chain connects TRBV30 to TRBJ1-6; D may be TRBD1 (5 bases). This CDR3 region has 13 residues. V was shortened by 1 base and J by 5 bases, with 6 bases between the two germline ends. CDR1 is GTSNPN, CDR2 SVGIG, per germline (reference sequence). CDR3 protein: CAWSATDNSPLHF. In DNA form, the CDR3 reads TGTGCCTGGAGTGCGACAGATAATTCACCCCTCCACTTT.

This clone has a single count. The chain uses TRBV11-2 and TRBJ1-2; tentatively, D is TRBD1 (5 bases). Per the germline V gene, CDR1 is SGHAT and CDR2 is FQNNGV. The CDR3 spans 13 residues. The V end lost 4 bases, the J end lost 7 bases, and 13 bases lay between the germline ends. This chain's CDR3 is CASSSPGGSGYTF. The CDR3, as DNA: TGTGCCAGCAGCTCCCCCGGGGGGTCTGGCTACACCTTC.

Here the CDR3 reads CASSLEGRTNNEQFF. The CDR3 nucleotides read TGTGCCAGCAGCCTAGAAGGGCGGACAAACAATGAGCAGTTCTTC. The rearrangement links TRBV9 to TRBJ2-1, with a possible D match to TRBD1 (5 bases). Germline V gene data show CDR1 as SGDLS and CDR2 as YYNGEE. There are 15 residues in the CDR3. Trimming cost V 4 bases and J 5 bases, with 16 bases left between them. The entire variable domain, with the rest obtained from reference TRBV9 and TRBJ2-1, is as follows: DSGVTQTPKHLITATGQRVTLRCSPRSGDLSVYWYQQSLDQGLQFLIQYYNGEERAKGNILERFSAQQFPDLHSELNLSSLELGDSALYFCASSLEGRTNNEQFFGPGTRLTVL.

This clone was found once. Here the CDR3 reads CASSRPLAGATKNIQYF. In nucleotides, the CDR3 is TGCGCCAGCAGCCGCCCACTAGCGGGGGCAACCAAAAACATTCAGTACTTC. The chain carries TRBV5-1 and TRBJ2-4, with 11 bases lining up with TRBD2. The V gene's germline CDR1 is SGHRS and CDR2 YFSETQ. The J segment lost 2 bases and the V segment lost 4 bases, leaving 8 bases of the junction unmatched. This CDR3 comprises 17 residues. Based on the CDR3 plus reference TRBV5-1 and TRBJ2-4, the full variable domain is KAGVTQTPRYLIKTRGQQVTLSCSPISGHRSVSWYQQTPGQGLQFLFEYFSETQRNKGNFPGRFSGRQFSNSRSEMNVSTLELGDSALYLCASSRPLAGATKNIQYFGAGTRLSVL.

V usage is TRBV7-8 and J usage is TRBJ2-1; possibly TRBD1 for D (5 bases). From germline, CDR1 is SGHVS and CDR2 FQNEAQ. V shed 5 bases and J shed 4 bases, with 12 bases lying between them. This CDR3 is built from 14 residues. DNA for the CDR3: TGTGCCAGCAGCCAGAGCCCAGGGTACAATGAGCAGTTCTTC. Translated, it gives CASSQSPGYNEQFF.

The gene calls are TRBV9 and TRBJ1-1; possibly TRBD1 for D (6 bases). CDR1 SGDLS and CDR2 YYNGEE come from the germline V gene. This CDR3 contains 15 residues. V lost 3 bases to trimming and J lost 4 bases, with 16 bases between them. DNA of the CDR3: TGTGCCAGCAGCGCCCTCCCAGGGGTTGGCACTGAAGCTTTCTTT. This sequence encodes CASSALPGVGTEAFF.

This clone was seen just once. The chain links TRBV2 to TRBJ1-4; D unclear. CDR1 and CDR2 (germline): SNHLY, FYNNEI. V was pared by 6 bases and J by 12 bases, with 20 bases between. The CDR3 length is 14 residues. CDR3 in DNA: TGTGCCAGCAGGGTGGCCTTCGCTGGGCCGGAACTGTTTTTT. This sequence encodes CASRVAFAGPELFF.

Here the CDR3 reads CASNHMRAGPVGEQYV. As DNA, the CDR3 is TGTGCCAGCAACCATATGAGAGCGGGGCCTGTCGGCGAGCAGTACGTC. The chain uses TRBV6-4 and TRBJ2-7, with 7 bases aligning to TRBD2. The germline V gene encodes CDR1 MRHNA and CDR2 SNTAGT. CDR3 length equals 16 residues. Trimming removed 7 bases from V and 6 bases from J; junction bases left unmatched: 18.

This clone was detected only once. The chain couples TRBV10-3 to TRBJ1-1; TRBD1 matches at 7 bases. This CDR3 contains 14 residues. Germline trimming cut 6 bases from V and 0 bases from J; bases unmatched to any gene: 4. The germline gives CDR1 ENHRY, CDR2 SYGVKD. The CDR3 protein is CAIRRDSMNTEAFF. DNA for the CDR3: TGTGCCATCAGAAGGGACAGCATGAACACTGAAGCTTTCTTT.

V is TRBV5-1 and J is TRBJ2-1; D is perhaps TRBD1 (5 bases). This CDR3 contains 12 residues. Trimming removed 4 bases at V and 9 bases at J, with 11 bases between. Per germline, CDR1 SGHRS and CDR2 YFSETQ. CDR3 sequence reads: CASSPQAGEQFF. The DNA of the CDR3 is TGCGCCAGCAGCCCACAGGCCGGTGAGCAGTTCTTC.

V and J are TRBV6-5 and TRBJ1-4, with 7 bases identical to TRBD1. With 5 bases clipped from V and 3 bases from J, the junction kept 3 bases outside the gene matches. This CDR3 spans 14 amino acids. Germline V gives CDR1 MNHEY, CDR2 SVGAGI. The CDR3 nucleotides read TGTGCCAGCAGTAGGGGGCAGGCTAATGAAAAACTGTTTTTT. Translated: CASSRGQANEKLFF.

V gene TRBV2 combines with J gene TRBJ1-2; 7 positions agree with TRBD1. The CDR3 contains 15 residues. Trimming at V came to 5 bases and at J to 8 bases, leaving 14 bases not matched to a gene. Germline CDR1 reads SNHLY; CDR2 reads FYNNEI. CDR3 DNA: TGTGCCAGCAGTTTGACCCAAAGGGGGCAGATAGGCTACACCTTC. Its translation is CASSLTQRGQIGYTF.

V is TRBV7-6 and J is TRBJ2-1, with TRBD2 matching 7 bases. Germline CDR1 is SGHVS and CDR2 is FNYEAQ. V lost 3 bases, J lost 4 bases, and 3 bases stayed unmatched. The CDR3 has 14 amino acids. The CDR3 DNA is TGTGCCAGCAGCTTCGGGGAGGGTTACAATGAGCAGTTCTTC. Translated, it gives CASSFGEGYNEQFF.

The rearrangement uses TRBV6-2 or TRBV6-3 and TRBJ2-5, with unresolved D. In germline, CDR1 is MNHEY, CDR2 SVGEGT. The CDR3 has 15 amino acids. V gave up 0 bases and J gave up 1 base, with 9 bases separating them. CDR3 sequence reads: CASSYSDDAQETQYF. CDR3 DNA: TGTGCCAGCAGTTACTCGGACGATGCCCAAGAGACCCAGTACTTC.

This clone was recorded once. The rearrangement uses TRBV30 and TRBJ1-4; the D gene is possibly TRBD1 (6 bases). V dropped 2 bases and J dropped 8 bases, with 15 bases sitting between them. The germline V gene has CDR1 GTSNPN and CDR2 SVGIG (reference sequence). This CDR3 has 14 residues. CDR3 residues: CAWSLQGEWEKLFF. The CDR3 DNA reads as TGTGCCTGGAGTTTACAGGGTGAATGGGAAAAACTGTTTTTT.

The chain employs TRBV6-2 or TRBV6-3 and TRBJ1-1, with D possibly matching TRBD1 (6 bases). The CDR3 runs 16 residues. Per germline, CDR1 MNHEY and CDR2 SVGEGT. Trimming left V 5 bases short and J 6 bases short, with 22 bases between. The CDR3 spells CASSPLMVWEGAEAFF. For the CDR3, the DNA is TGTGCCAGCAGTCCCCTAATGGTATGGGAGGGGGCTGAAGCTTTCTTT.

V is TRBV30 and J is TRBJ1-1; a weak D match, TRBD1 (5 bases). The CDR3 has 12 amino acids. V lost 3 bases, J lost 3 bases, and 8 bases lay in between. Looked up from germline, CDR1 is GTSNPN and CDR2 is SVGIG (reference sequence). The CDR3 region has the DNA TGTGCCTGGAGGGGGGGGGACACTGAAGCTTTCTTT. This encodes CAWRGGDTEAFF.

V usage is TRBV7-3 and J usage is TRBJ1-1; 8 nucleotides agree with TRBD1. With 5 bases clipped from V and 1 base from J, the junction kept 3 bases outside the gene matches. The CDR3 consists of 14 residues. Germline-derived CDR1 and CDR2 are SGHTA and FQGTGA. For the CDR3, the DNA is TGTGCCAGCAGCCCACAGGGGGAGAACACTGAAGCTTTCTTT. Translating gives CASSPQGENTEAFF.

The chain couples TRBV4-1 to TRBJ1-1, with 11 bases matching TRBD1. This CDR3 is 15 amino acids long. V was pared by 5 bases and J by 1 base, with 3 bases of the junction left unmatched. In germline, CDR1 is MGHRA, CDR2 YSYEKL. The CDR3 reads CASSRGQGENTEAFF. CDR3 bases: TGCGCCAGCAGCAGGGGACAGGGGGAGAACACTGAAGCTTTCTTT.

The chain is built from TRBV30 and TRBJ1-4; weak D call: TRBD1 (5 bases). CDR1 GTSNPN and CDR2 SVGIG come from the germline V gene (reference sequence). V dropped 4 bases and J dropped 8 bases, with 11 bases sitting between them. CDR3 length equals 12 residues. For the CDR3, the DNA is TGTGCCTGGAAATCCGGGGCCGAAAAACTGTTTTTT. It specifies CAWKSGAEKLFF.

V is TRBV5-1 and J is TRBJ1-4; 8 bases fit TRBD1. V was pared by 4 bases and J by 8 bases, with 7 bases of the junction left unmatched. The V gene's germline CDR1 is SGHRS and CDR2 YFSETQ. The CDR3 has 14 amino acids. CDR3: CASSDGQGKEKLFF. The CDR3, as DNA: TGCGCCAGCAGCGACGGACAGGGCAAGGAAAAACTGTTTTTT.

A single count supports this clone. The chain links TRBV5-1 to TRBJ1-2, with TRBD1 matching 7 bases. Germline V gene data show CDR1 as SGHRS and CDR2 as YFSETQ. The CDR3 extends over 15 amino acids. Trimming took 3 bases from V and 5 from J; bases not matched to a gene: 10. The CDR3 sequence is CASSSWTGPGYGYTF. CDR3 in DNA: TGCGCCAGCAGCTCATGGACAGGCCCAGGGTATGGCTACACCTTC.

V usage is TRBV30 and J usage is TRBJ1-5; a possible D gene is TRBD1 (5 bases). The CDR3 spans 14 residues. Trimming took 2 bases from V and 2 from J, leaving 10 bases between them. The germline gives CDR1 GTSNPN, CDR2 SVGIG (reference sequence). CDR3 loop: CAWSLRGRNQPQHF. The CDR3 DNA sequence: TGTGCCTGGAGTCTTAGGGGACGCAATCAGCCCCAGCATTTT.

The J gene is TRBJ2-2, the V gene TRBV18; 8 bases fit TRBD1. The CDR3 runs 15 residues. Germline CDR1 and CDR2: KGHSH and LQKENI. After removal of 6 bases from V and 1 base from J, the junction contained 4 bases not matched to a gene. The CDR3 nucleotides are TGTGCCAGCTCTACCGGGACAGGGAACACCGGGGAGCTGTTTTTT. As protein: CASSTGTGNTGELFF.

This chain uses TRBV4-1 with TRBJ1-3; maybe TRBD1 (5 bases). CDR3 size: 18 residues. V was cut by 1 base and J by 0 bases, with 16 bases left in between. Germline assignment: CDR1 MGHRA and CDR2 YSYEKL. CDR3 in amino acids: CASSQVPLSGSSGNTIYF. In DNA, the CDR3 is TGCGCCAGCAGCCAAGTTCCCCTATCAGGGAGCTCTGGAAACACCATATATTTT.